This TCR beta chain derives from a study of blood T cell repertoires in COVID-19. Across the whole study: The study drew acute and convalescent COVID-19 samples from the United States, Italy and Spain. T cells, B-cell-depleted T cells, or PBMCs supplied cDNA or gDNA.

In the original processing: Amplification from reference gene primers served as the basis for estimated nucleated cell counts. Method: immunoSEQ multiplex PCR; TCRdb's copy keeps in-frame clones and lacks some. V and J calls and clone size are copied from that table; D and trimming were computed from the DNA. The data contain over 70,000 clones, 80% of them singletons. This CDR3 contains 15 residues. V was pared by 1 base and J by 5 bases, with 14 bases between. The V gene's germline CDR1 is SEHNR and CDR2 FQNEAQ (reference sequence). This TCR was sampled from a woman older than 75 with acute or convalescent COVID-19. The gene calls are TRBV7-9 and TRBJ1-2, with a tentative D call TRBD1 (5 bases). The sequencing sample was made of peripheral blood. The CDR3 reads CASSLVYGGEYGYTF. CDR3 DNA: TGTGCCAGCAGCTTAGTCTACGGGGGAGAATATGGCTACACCTTC.